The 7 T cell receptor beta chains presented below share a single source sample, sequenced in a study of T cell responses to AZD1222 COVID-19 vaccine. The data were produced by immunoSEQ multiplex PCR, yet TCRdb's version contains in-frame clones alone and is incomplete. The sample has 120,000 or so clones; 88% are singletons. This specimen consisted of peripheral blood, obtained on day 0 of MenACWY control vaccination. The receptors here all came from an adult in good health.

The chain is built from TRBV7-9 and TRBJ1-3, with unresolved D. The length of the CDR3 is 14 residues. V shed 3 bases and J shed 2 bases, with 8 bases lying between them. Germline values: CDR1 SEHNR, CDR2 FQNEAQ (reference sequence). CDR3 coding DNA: TGTGCCAGCAGCTTCTCGATAACTGGAAACACCATATATTTT. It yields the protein CASSFSITGNTIYF. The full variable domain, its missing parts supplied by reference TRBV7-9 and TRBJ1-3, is DTGVSQNPRHKITKRGQNVTFRCDPISEHNRLYWYRQTLGQGPEFLTYFQNEAQLEKSRLLSDRFSAERPKGSFSTLEIQRTEQGDSAMYLCASSFSITGNTIYFGEGSWLTVV.

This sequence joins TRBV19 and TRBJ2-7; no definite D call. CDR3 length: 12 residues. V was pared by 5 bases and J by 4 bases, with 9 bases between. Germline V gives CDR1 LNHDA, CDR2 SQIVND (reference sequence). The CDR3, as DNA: TGTGCCAGTAGTGCGACGGATTACGAGCAGTACTTC. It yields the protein CASSATDYEQYF.

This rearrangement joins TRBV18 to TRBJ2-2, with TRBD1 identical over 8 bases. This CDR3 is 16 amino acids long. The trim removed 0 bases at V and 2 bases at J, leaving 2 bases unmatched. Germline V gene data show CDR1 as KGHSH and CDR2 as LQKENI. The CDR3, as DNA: TGTGCCAGCTCACCACCGGACAGGGTTAACACCGGGGAGCTGTTTTTT. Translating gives CASSPPDRVNTGELFF.

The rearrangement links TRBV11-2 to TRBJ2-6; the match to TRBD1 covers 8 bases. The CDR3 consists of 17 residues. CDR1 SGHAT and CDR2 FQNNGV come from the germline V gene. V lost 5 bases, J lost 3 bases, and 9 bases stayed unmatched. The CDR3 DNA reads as TGTGCCAGCAGCCCCTACAGGGGGAGCTTTGGGGCCAACGTCCTGACTTTC. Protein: CASSPYRGSFGANVLTF.

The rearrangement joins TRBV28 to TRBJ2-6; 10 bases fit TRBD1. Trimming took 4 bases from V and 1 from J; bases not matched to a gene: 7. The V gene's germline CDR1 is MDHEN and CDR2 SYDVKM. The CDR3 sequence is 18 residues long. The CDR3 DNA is TGTGCCAGCAGTTCGGTAAGACAGGGGGCTTCTGGGGCCAACGTCCTGACTTTC. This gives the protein CASSSVRQGASGANVLTF.

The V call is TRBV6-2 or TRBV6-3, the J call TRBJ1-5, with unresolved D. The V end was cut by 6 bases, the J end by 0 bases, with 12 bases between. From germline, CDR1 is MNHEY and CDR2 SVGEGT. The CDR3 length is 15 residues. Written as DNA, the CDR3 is TGTGCCAGCAGCCCCAGAGATTATAGCAATCAGCCCCAGCATTTT. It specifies CASSPRDYSNQPQHF.

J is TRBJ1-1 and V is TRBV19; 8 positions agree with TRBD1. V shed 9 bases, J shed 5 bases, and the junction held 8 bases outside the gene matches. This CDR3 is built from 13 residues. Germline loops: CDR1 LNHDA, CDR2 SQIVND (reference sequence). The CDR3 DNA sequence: TGTGCCAGCCGTAAGACAGGGGCGACTGAAGCTTTCTTT. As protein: CASRKTGATEAFF.